This passage covers 10 T cell receptor beta chains from one sample sequenced in a study of T cells in Graves' hyperthyroidism and ophthalmopathy. Amplification yielded TCR beta CDR3 regions, with RNA transcripts as the source. TCR CDR3 underwent first-round RT-PCR with the HTBI primer set. TCRdb called the multiplex PCR reads again in MiXCR, with one record for every CDR3 protein. Among over 500,000 distinct CDR3 sequences listed, approximately 16% were seen once. Sequences were obtained from blood. The receptors originated from a woman in her twenties or thirties with Graves' ophthalmopathy.

In its sample, this clonotype was seen many times. The genes are TRBV13 and TRBJ2-7; no firm D call. With 1 base removed from V and 3 bases from J, the gap between germline ends came to 7 bases. The germline V gene has CDR1 PRHDT and CDR2 FYEKMQ (reference sequence). The CDR3 spans 13 residues. CDR3 residues: CASSLDQFYEQYF. Written as DNA, the CDR3 is TGTGCCAGCAGCTTAGACCAATTCTACGAGCAGTACTTC. The whole variable domain, remainder taken from reference TRBV13 and TRBJ2-7, is AAGVIQSPRHLIKEKRETATLKCYPIPRHDTVYWYQQGPGQDPQFLISFYEKMQSDKGSIPDRFSAQQFSDYHSELNMSSLELGDSALYFCASSLDQFYEQYFGPGTRLTVT.

This clonotype has ten or more counts. The CDR3 DNA is TGTGCCAGCCGCGAGGGGCTAAGCTCCTACGAGCAGTACTTC. As protein: CASREGLSSYEQYF. The chain recombines TRBV6-1 with TRBJ2-7; D might be TRBD1 or TRBD2, each matching 5 bases. The CDR3 has 14 residues. V lost 8 bases, J lost 0 bases, and 14 bases lay in between. Germline CDR1 MNHNS, CDR2 SASEGT.

As DNA, the CDR3 is TGCAGTGCTAGAGATCATCGAAAGGGCGGCACAGATACGCAGTATTTT. Amino acids: CSARDHRKGGTDTQYF. V gene TRBV20-1 combines with J gene TRBJ2-3, with D unresolved. CDR3 length: 16 residues. Trimming removed 0 bases from V and 1 base from J, with 14 bases in between. Per the germline V gene, CDR1 is DFQATT and CDR2 is SNEGSKA (reference sequence).

The CDR3 coding sequence is TGTGCCAGCAGCGTAGTAGACAGTCACAATGAGCAGTTCTTC. This codes for CASSVVDSHNEQFF. J is TRBJ2-1 and V is TRBV9; perhaps TRBD1 as D (5 bases). V dropped 0 bases and J dropped 5 bases, with 9 bases sitting between them. Germline V CDR1 and CDR2: SGDLS, YYNGEE. This CDR3 contains 14 residues.

The sample holds a few counts of this clonotype. V usage is TRBV9 and J usage is TRBJ1-3, with D uncertain. V lost 0 bases and J lost 0, with 7 bases in between. Germline CDR1 SGDLS, CDR2 YYNGEE. This CDR3 contains 15 residues. The chain's CDR3 is CASSVARSSGNTIYF. DNA for the CDR3: TGTGCCAGCAGCGTAGCGCGGTCCTCTGGAAACACCATATATTTT.

This clonotype was seen repeatedly, ten times or more. This chain links TRBV11-1 with TRBJ2-1; 8 bases match TRBD2. The germline CDR1 and CDR2 sequences are SGHAT and FQDESV (reference sequence). CDR3 length: 15 residues. The V gene end was trimmed by 6 bases and the J gene end by 1 base; junction bases not matched to a gene: 5. The DNA of the CDR3 is TGTGCCAGCAGTCTTTCTAGCGGGTCCTACAATGAGCAGTTCTTC. Translation: CASSLSSGSYNEQFF.

This clonotype appeared many times. This rearrangement joins TRBV12-5 to TRBJ2-1, with TRBD2 identical over 12 bases. With 4 bases clipped from V and 2 bases from J, the junction kept 18 bases outside the gene matches. This CDR3 has 21 amino acids. Germline values: CDR1 LGHNT, CDR2 FRNRAP. In DNA form, the CDR3 reads TGTGCTAGTGGTTCCCAGACCTCTCTCTTTGGGACTAGCGGGCCCTACAATGAGCAGTTCTTC. It translates to CASGSQTSLFGTSGPYNEQFF. Drawing the rest from reference TRBV12-5 and TRBJ2-1, the complete variable domain is DARVTQTPRHKVTEMGQEVTMRCQPILGHNTVFWYRQTMMQGLELLAYFRNRAPLDDSGMPKDRFSAEMPDATLATLKIQPSEPRDSAVYFCASGSQTSLFGTSGPYNEQFFGPGTRLTVL.

This clonotype appeared a few times. In nucleotides, the CDR3 is TGCAGTGCCCCCCCGGGGCCTCTCTCCTACGAGCAGTACTTC. This encodes CSAPPGPLSYEQYF. The chain uses TRBV20-1 and TRBJ2-7; D tentatively fits TRBD1 or TRBD2 (5 bases each). Trimming took 6 bases from V and 0 from J, leaving 15 bases between them. The germline CDR1 and CDR2 sequences are DFQATT and SNEGSKA (reference sequence). The CDR3 sequence is 14 residues long.

This clonotype was seen a few times. The chain employs TRBV7-9 and TRBJ2-7; D gene unclear. This CDR3 spans 15 amino acids. V shed 5 bases and J shed 2 bases, with 16 bases lying between them. Germline loops: CDR1 SEHNR, CDR2 FQNEAQ (reference sequence). The CDR3 region is CASSAPGHGPYEQYF. As DNA, the CDR3 is TGTGCCAGCAGCGCCCCCGGGCACGGACCCTACGAGCAGTACTTC.

This clonotype occurred many times. The chain has TRBV20-1 and TRBJ2-5, with D maybe TRBD2 (5 bases). V lost 4 bases and J lost 2, with 17 bases in between. This CDR3 has 15 residues. Germline-derived CDR1 and CDR2 are DFQATT and SNEGSKA (reference sequence). The CDR3 DNA is TGCAGTGCTACAAGGACCTCTAGCAGACAAGAGACCCAGTACTTC. It is translated as CSATRTSSRQETQYF.